The rows below give T cell receptor beta chains drawn from one sample of a study of CD8 T cells in Susac syndrome. TCRdb redid the calling of the immunoSEQ multiplex PCR reads with MiXCR, one entry per CDR3 protein. The table includes over 200,000 distinct CDR3 sequences, around 93% detected once. The sample taken for sequencing was CD4+ T cells from PBMCs. All receptors come from a human donor with multiple sclerosis. The CDR3 runs from the conserved cysteine through the conserved F or W. D genes are given only for firm matches. Some rows have no size entry. The others give once, few or many, or a class for an expanded clone.

d_gene | j_gene | v_gene | abundance | CDR3aa | CDR3nt
. | TRBJ2-5 | TRBV15 | once | CATSVGGAIEETQYF | TGTGCCACCAGTGTAGGCGGGGCGATTGAAGAGACCCAGTACTTC
TRBD1 | TRBJ2-6 | TRBV7-6 | . | CASSPDVRDRTFAGANVLTF | TGTGCCAGCAGCCCTGATGTTCGGGACAGGACTTTTGCTGGGGCCAACGTCCTGACTTTC
. | TRBJ2-2 | TRBV3-1 | . | CASSRGQNTGELFF | TGTGCCAGCAGCCGAGGACAGAACACCGGGGAGCTGTTTTTT
. | TRBJ2-1 | TRBV24-1 | . | CATSDRHRATRFF | TGTGCCACCAGTGACCGTCATCGAGCGACGCGGTTCTTC
TRBD2 | TRBJ2-7 | TRBV9 | . | CASSVGTAGYEQYF | TGTGCCAGCAGCGTAGGAACAGCGGGGTACGAGCAGTACTTC
. | TRBJ2-1 | TRBV10-3 | . | CATLGQTNYNEQFF | TGTGCCACCCTCGGACAGACAAACTACAATGAGCAGTTCTTC
. | TRBJ2-2 | TRBV30 | once | CAWSVQDTGELFF | TGTGCCTGGAGTGTACAGGACACCGGGGAGCTGTTTTTT
. | TRBJ1-1 | TRBV3-1 | . | CASSFVPWGTEAFF | TGTGCCAGCAGCTTCGTCCCTTGGGGAACTGAAGCTTTCTTT
. | TRBJ1-3 | TRBV29-1 | . | CSVEDGHSGNTIYF | TGCAGCGTTGAAGACGGCCACTCTGGAAACACCATATATTTT
. | TRBJ1-3 | TRBV9 | . | CASSPQGIGNTIYF | TGTGCCAGCAGCCCCCAGGGGATAGGAAACACCATATATTTT
. | TRBJ2-3 | TRBV20-1 | . | CSASGSEDTQYF | TGCAGTGCTAGCGGCTCGGAGGATACGCAGTATTTT
. | TRBJ1-5 | TRBV12-3/TRBV12-4 | . | CASSLVLGMGNQPQHF | TGTGCCAGCAGTTTGGTACTGGGTATGGGCAATCAGCCCCAGCATTTT
. | TRBJ1-5 | TRBV4-2 | . | CASSEQGGQPQHF | TGTGCCAGCAGCGAACAAGGGGGTCAGCCCCAGCATTTT
TRBD2 | TRBJ2-1 | TRBV20-1 | . | CSARDIRGGYNEQFF | TGCAGTGCTAGAGATATACGGGGGGGATACAATGAGCAGTTCTTC
. | TRBJ1-4 | TRBV29-1 | . | CSAPGGNGGTNEKLFF | TGCAGCGCCCCGGGGGGGAACGGAGGGACTAATGAAAAACTGTTTTTT
. | TRBJ2-6 | TRBV29-1 | . | CSVDEGTGANVLTF | TGCAGCGTTGACGAAGGGACCGGGGCCAACGTCCTGACTTTC
. | TRBJ1-4 | TRBV14 | . | CASSPLGMGEKLFF | TGTGCCAGCAGCCCCCTAGGGATGGGTGAAAAACTGTTTTTT
. | TRBJ2-6 | TRBV25-1 | . | CASSDVRTAGANVLTF | TGTGCCAGCAGTGACGTACGTACAGCCGGGGCCAACGTCCTGACTTTC
TRBD2 | TRBJ2-7 | TRBV20-1 | . | CSARDRSTSGGSSYEQYF | TGCAGTGCTAGAGACCGGTCGACTAGCGGGGGGAGCTCCTACGAGCAGTACTTC
. | TRBJ1-1 | TRBV9 | . | CASSVNSGTEAFF | TGTGCCAGCAGCGTAAACTCGGGGACTGAAGCTTTCTTT
. | TRBJ1-2 | TRBV29-1 | . | CSVEDQTDGYTF | TGCAGCGTTGAAGACCAGACCGATGGCTACACCTTC
TRBD2 | TRBJ2-3 | TRBV7-2 | . | CASSLLPSGGQQRDTQYF | TGTGCCAGCAGCTTACTGCCTAGCGGGGGACAACAACGAGATACGCAGTATTTT
TRBD1 | TRBJ2-7 | TRBV13 | once | CASSLGGTGEEQYF | TGTGCCAGCAGCTTAGGGGGGACAGGGGAAGAGCAGTACTTC
TRBD1 | TRBJ2-7 | TRBV12-3/TRBV12-4 | . | CASSQSDRVNEQYF | TGTGCCAGCAGCCAATCTGACAGGGTGAACGAGCAGTACTTC
TRBD1 | TRBJ1-2 | TRBV3-1 | . | CASSQGRGQGVVGYTF | TGTGCCAGCAGCCAAGGTAGGGGACAGGGAGTCGTTGGCTACACCTTC
. | TRBJ2-6 | TRBV27 | . | CASKFSGANVLTF | TGTGCCAGCAAATTCTCTGGGGCCAACGTCCTGACTTTC